This passage covers 21 T cell receptor beta chains from one sample sequenced in a study of T cell responses to AZD1222 COVID-19 vaccine. Clones were read by immunoSEQ multiplex PCR, and TCRdb kept only the in-frame ones, dropping some. This sample yields about 140,000 clones, of which around 90% are seen a single time; roughly 3.9% belongs to the top ten. Sequenced here: peripheral blood, sampled 28 days after the second AZD1222 dose. These receptors were collected from an adult who received the AZD1222 COVID-19 vaccine.

V gene TRBV6-5 combines with J gene TRBJ2-7; D may be TRBD1 or TRBD2 (5 bases each). This CDR3 contains 14 residues. Germline lookup yields CDR1 MNHEY and CDR2 SVGAGI. V was trimmed by 4 bases and J by 0 bases, leaving 10 bases between them. The CDR3 is CASSSGTGSYEQYF. CDR3 DNA: TGTGCCAGCAGTTCCGGGACGGGCTCCTACGAGCAGTACTTC.

This sequence joins TRBV4-3 and TRBJ2-5; TRBD1 is a possible D gene (5 bases). The V gene's germline CDR1 is LGHNA and CDR2 YSLEER. V lost 8 bases and J lost 1, with 17 bases in between. CDR3 length: 15 amino acids. The CDR3 DNA follows: TGCGCCAGCCGGCCCGGGTGGGGCGGCCAAGAGACCCAGTACTTC. Translated, it gives CASRPGWGGQETQYF.

The V and J genes are TRBV10-3 and TRBJ2-7; possible D gene TRBD1, 6 bases. The V gene lost 8 bases and the J gene lost 7 bases, with 21 bases spanning the gap. Germline CDR1 reads ENHRY; CDR2 reads SYGVKD. The CDR3 is 14 residues long. CDR3 nucleotide sequence: TGTGCCATCCGGAGTCAGGGGAGTTCGGGGGAGCAGTACTTC. Its translation is CAIRSQGSSGEQYF.

The chain is built from TRBV6-2 or TRBV6-3 and TRBJ2-1; the match to TRBD2 covers 9 bases. The germline gives CDR1 MNHEY, CDR2 SVGEGT. The CDR3 contains 16 residues. The trim removed 5 bases at V and 4 bases at J, leaving 9 bases unmatched. CDR3 DNA sequence: TGTGCCAGCAGTACACGGGTAGCGGGAGCGTACAATGAGCAGTTCTTC. This encodes CASSTRVAGAYNEQFF.

This rearrangement joins TRBV11-2 to TRBJ2-7; D might be TRBD1 (5 bases). The CDR3 sequence is 15 residues long. Trimming took 4 bases from V and 2 from J, leaving 15 bases between them. Per germline, CDR1 SGHAT and CDR2 FQNNGV. The CDR3: CASSSPARQTYEQYF. CDR3 nucleotide sequence: TGTGCCAGCAGCTCCCCAGCCAGACAGACCTACGAGCAGTACTTC. Using reference TRBV11-2 and TRBJ2-7 for the parts outside the CDR3, the full variable domain is EAGVAQSPRYKIIEKRQSVAFWCNPISGHATLYWYQQILGQGPKLLIQFQNNGVVDDSQLPKDRFSAERLKGVDSTLKIQPAKLEDSAVYLCASSSPARQTYEQYFGPGTRLTVT.

The chain combines TRBV5-1 with TRBJ2-1, with D unclear. Per the germline V gene, CDR1 is SGHRS and CDR2 is YFSETQ. CDR3 length equals 13 residues. V lost 6 bases to trimming and J lost 1 base, with 8 bases between them. The DNA for the CDR3 is TGCGCCAGCATGCAGACGTCCTACAATGAGCAGTTCTTC. Its translation: CASMQTSYNEQFF.

V is TRBV5-4 and J is TRBJ2-7, with D unresolved. Germline V CDR1 and CDR2: SGHNT, YYREEE (reference sequence). Trimming cost V 4 bases and J 8 bases, with 19 bases left between them. The CDR3 is made up of 14 amino acids. The CDR3 region has the DNA TGTGCCAGCAGCGAGAGGAGCCACCCTTTCCAGCAGTACTTC. Protein sequence: CASSERSHPFQQYF.

The chain carries TRBV5-6 and TRBJ2-7, with no clear D. Germline-derived CDR1 and CDR2 are SGHDT and YYEEEE. The CDR3 extends over 13 amino acids. Trimming removed 0 bases at V and 7 bases at J, with 11 bases between. The CDR3 here is CASSLVSKSEQYF. CDR3 bases: TGTGCCAGCAGCTTGGTGTCCAAGAGTGAGCAGTACTTC.

Here the CDR3 reads CASSPHTTASYEQYF. The CDR3 DNA reads as TGTGCCAGTTCCCCTCACACGACAGCATCCTACGAGCAGTACTTC. This chain links TRBV19 with TRBJ2-7, with D perhaps TRBD1 (5 bases). This CDR3 spans 15 amino acids. Germline CDR1 reads LNHDA; CDR2 reads SQIVND (reference sequence). V gave up 8 bases and J gave up 1 base, with 18 bases separating them.

This clone was found a few times. J is TRBJ2-3 and V is TRBV2; 13 bases match TRBD2. The CDR3 consists of 19 residues. Looked up from germline, CDR1 is SNHLY and CDR2 is FYNNEI. Germline trimming cut 7 bases from V and 3 bases from J; bases unmatched to any gene: 16. CDR3 protein: CASTSLPRLAGGDTDTQYF. In DNA, the CDR3 is TGTGCCAGCACTTCCCTCCCCCGACTAGCGGGGGGCGATACAGATACGCAGTATTTT.

The V call is TRBV5-6, the J call TRBJ1-2; D is uncertain. The V gene's germline CDR1 is SGHDT and CDR2 YYEEEE. There are 12 residues in the CDR3. V was clipped by 4 bases and J by 2 bases, with 6 bases between them. CDR3 sequence: CASSTRNYGYTF. CDR3 coding DNA: TGTGCCAGCAGCACCCGGAACTATGGCTACACCTTC. The full variable domain, completed using reference TRBV5-6 and TRBJ1-2, is DAGVTQSPTHLIKTRGQQVTLRCSPKSGHDTVSWYQQALGQGPQFIFQYYEEEERQRGNFPDRFSGHQFPNYSSELNVNALLLGDSALYLCASSTRNYGYTFGSGTRLTVV.

This clone was observed a handful of times. The chain carries TRBV5-4 and TRBJ1-1, with a tentative D call TRBD1 (5 bases). This CDR3 has 15 amino acids. Per germline, CDR1 SGHNT and CDR2 YYREEE (reference sequence). Trimming removed 0 bases from V and 0 bases from J, with 9 bases in between. CDR3 protein: CASSLGGTMNTEAFF. CDR3 nucleotides: TGTGCCAGCAGCTTGGGGGGGACGATGAACACTGAAGCTTTCTTT.

The V gene is TRBV12-5, the J gene TRBJ1-4, with D uncertain. Germline V CDR1 and CDR2: LGHNT, FRNRAP. The CDR3 consists of 14 residues. Trimming stripped 6 bases from V and 1 base from J, with 9 bases between. This CDR3 is CASGAALTNEKLFF. CDR3 sequence (DNA): TGTGCTAGTGGGGCGGCGCTAACTAATGAAAAACTGTTTTTT.

The chain employs TRBV6-1 and TRBJ2-1; D is tentatively TRBD1 or TRBD2 (5 bases each). The CDR3 is 16 residues long. The germline CDR1 and CDR2 sequences are MNHNS and SASEGT. Deletions cut 4 bases from V and 0 bases from J, with 13 bases between. The chain's CDR3 is CASSGLRGSSYNEQFF. The DNA of the CDR3 is TGTGCCAGCAGTGGGCTCCGGGGCAGCTCCTACAATGAGCAGTTCTTC.

The J gene is TRBJ1-4, the V gene TRBV27, with D unclear. The CDR3 sequence is 15 residues long. From germline, CDR1 is MNHEY and CDR2 SMNVEV (reference sequence). V gave up 5 bases and J gave up 0 bases, with 10 bases separating them. CDR3 sequence reads: CASSPRPPTNEKLFF. CDR3 coding DNA: TGTGCCAGCAGTCCCCGACCCCCAACTAATGAAAAACTGTTTTTT.

The rearrangement links TRBV27 to TRBJ1-3, with TRBD1 matching over 7 bases. With V trimmed by 5 bases and J by 2 bases, 0 bases remained unmatched. The CDR3 is made up of 13 amino acids. Germline V gives CDR1 MNHEY, CDR2 SMNVEV (reference sequence). The DNA of the CDR3 is TGTGCCAGCAGTCAGGGGGCTGGAAACACCATATATTTT. Its protein product is CASSQGAGNTIYF.

This clone has only one observation. J is TRBJ2-1 and V is TRBV21-1; TRBD2 is taken as the D call from the table, unchecked against the DNA. TRBV21-1 is termed a pseudogene. The CDR3 has 21 amino acids. Written as DNA, the CDR3 is TGTGCCAGCAGCCGGACGACTAGCCGAAAAACGGCTTACCCCCCACACAATGAGCAGTTCTTC. As protein: CASSRTTSRKTAYPPHNEQFF.

Comments on this clone: One end of the junction does not line up with germline, which may come from a read error. J is TRBJ1-6 and V is TRBV5-1; D call uncertain. Germline V CDR1 and CDR2: SGHRS, YFSETQ. CDR3 length: 16 residues. CDR3 sequence reads: CASTLNLGGGLEPLHF. Written as DNA, the CDR3 is TGCGCCAGCACCTTGAACCTCGGAGGCGGATTGGAACCCCTCCACTTT.

The chain joins TRBV6-2 or TRBV6-3 to TRBJ2-2, with 11 nucleotides matching TRBD1. Trimming at V came to 0 bases and at J to 5 bases, leaving 2 bases not matched to a gene. The CDR3 is 16 amino acids. CDR1 is MNHEY and CDR2 is SVGEGT in the germline V gene. The DNA for the CDR3 is TGTGCCAGCAGTTACTCGGGACAGGGGGGAACCGGGGAGCTGTTTTTT. Its protein is CASSYSGQGGTGELFF.

The chain is built from TRBV18 and TRBJ2-7; D may be TRBD1 (5 bases). Germline CDR1 reads KGHSH; CDR2 reads LQKENI. This CDR3 comprises 19 residues. V lost 6 bases and J lost 2, with 29 bases in between. DNA for the CDR3: TGTGCCAGCTCCCCGCCAGGCTCACAGGCTTATGCCCTTACCTACGAGCAGTACTTC. It is translated as CASSPPGSQAYALTYEQYF.

The rearrangement links TRBV11-2 to TRBJ1-2; 9 bases align to TRBD1. V trimming: 1 base; J trimming: 8 bases; junction bases outside the gene matches: 11. The CDR3 length is 16 residues. Germline V gene lookup returns CDR1 SGHAT and CDR2 FQNNGV. This chain's CDR3 is CASSLVFAGQGEGYTF. The CDR3 region has the DNA TGTGCCAGCAGCTTAGTGTTTGCGGGACAGGGAGAGGGCTACACCTTC.